The clone carrying this TCR beta chain has just a few counts. This sample is drawn from a study of siplizumab effects on memory and regulatory T cells. Method: immunoSEQ multiplex PCR; TCRdb's copy keeps in-frame clones and lacks some. Of around 100,000 clones in the sample, around nine tenths were seen once. The CDR3 loop spans 20 amino acids. The V and J ends lost 2 bases and 2 bases, in that order; junction bases with no gene match: 21. Per the germline V gene, CDR1 is MNHNS and CDR2 is SASEGT. The TCR was taken from a human donor in good health. Source material: CD4+ T cells sorted from blood. This chain joins TRBV6-1 and TRBJ2-7, with TRBD1 matching 7 bases. CDR3 amino acids: CASSEKVTGRLSAQTYEQYF. In nucleotides, the CDR3 is TGTGCCAGCAGTGAAAAAGTGACAGGGCGCTTATCCGCCCAAACCTACGAGCAGTACTTC.